This is a list of T cell receptor beta chains from one sample in a study of identical twins. TCRdb analysed the 5' RACE reads with MiXCR anew, one entry per CDR3 protein. Found here are 250,000 to 350,000 distinct CDR3 sequences, roughly 9.7% of them singletons; the top ten hold 6% to 8.5%. These same data were also listed under a study on yellow fever vaccine responses in identical twins.

Sequenced material: CD8+ T cells sorted from blood. These receptors all come from a woman in her late teens or twenties in good health. Both conserved end residues are part of each CDR3. A D gene is named only where the DNA matches it firmly. Clone size, where shown, is once, few, many, or a class for clones that have expanded.

>TRBJ1-4|TRBV11-1|14|few|-
TGTGCCAGCAGCATCAGGGGACACAATGAAAAACTGTTTTTT
CASSIRGHNEKLFF
>TRBJ2-1|TRBV4-1|15|once|-
TGCGCCAGCAGCCAGGACTGGAGGGGAGCAAATGAGCAGTTCTTC
CASSQDWRGANEQFF
>TRBJ2-7|TRBV10-3|14|-|-
TGTGCCATCAGTGATTTGGGGGGAACCTACGAGCAGTACTTC
CAISDLGGTYEQYF
>TRBJ2-3|TRBV7-9|15|many|-
TGTGCCAGCAGCCCTCCGGGGGCCTTCACAGATACGCAGTATTTT
CASSPPGAFTDTQYF
>TRBJ2-7|TRBV29-1|13|-|-
TGCAGCGTTAATAGCGGATACTCCTACGAGCAGTACTTC
CSVNSGYSYEQYF
>TRBJ2-1|TRBV6-1|14|many|TRBD2
TGTGCCAGCAGTACGTCTAGCGGATACAATGAGCAGTTCTTC
CASSTSSGYNEQFF
>TRBJ2-3|TRBV6-2/TRBV6-3|18|-|TRBD1
TGTGCCAGCAGTTACCGAGACAGGGACCGGGCAACCACAGATACGCAGTATTTT
CASSYRDRDRATTDTQYF
>TRBJ1-5|TRBV19|17|few|-
TGTGCCAGTAGTATAGATATCGGGGTATGGAGCAATCAGCCCCAGCATTTT
CASSIDIGVWSNQPQHF
>TRBJ1-2|TRBV19|15|few|-
TGTGCCAGTAGTATAGACCCGGTCTTCAGCTATGGCTACACCTTC
CASSIDPVFSYGYTF
>TRBJ2-7|TRBV4-1|16|many|TRBD2
TGCGCCAGCAGCCCCTACCCGTTTGGACTAGTCCACGAGCAGTACTTC
CASSPYPFGLVHEQYF
>TRBJ2-7|TRBV4-3|16|few|-
TGCGCCAGCAGCCAAGTGGGGAGGACAGATCCCTACGAGCAGTACTTC
CASSQVGRTDPYEQYF
>TRBJ2-3|TRBV15|16|-|TRBD1
TGTGCCACCAGCATGCTGATTGGGACAGGCACAGATACGCAGTATTTT
CATSMLIGTGTDTQYF
>TRBJ2-1|TRBV19|12|-|-
TGTGCCAGTTGGGGGGAACGGGGGGAGCAGTTCTTC
CASWGERGEQFF
>TRBJ2-7|TRBV29-1|13|many|TRBD1
TGCAGCGGGACAGGGGGCACCTCCTACGAGCAGTACTTC
CSGTGGTSYEQYF
>TRBJ2-1|TRBV7-2|14|many|-
TGTGCCAGCAGCTTAGAACCCCCTGGGTTTGAGCAGTTCTTC
CASSLEPPGFEQFF
>TRBJ1-5|TRBV12-3/TRBV12-4|15|many|-
TGTGCCAGCAGTTTCGGCCCGGATTCTAATCAGCCCCAGCATTTT
CASSFGPDSNQPQHF
>TRBJ1-4|TRBV4-1|14|many|-
TGCGCCAGCAGCCAAGACCAGATTTTTGAAAAACTGTTTTTT
CASSQDQIFEKLFF
>TRBJ2-7|TRBV2|12|few|-
TGTGCCAGCAACCGGGGATCCTACGAGCAGTACTTC
CASNRGSYEQYF
>TRBJ1-5|TRBV20-1|17|-|-
TGCAGTGCGGCGGGACGAACCCGTGAAGGACTAAATCAGCCCCAGCATTTT
CSAAGRTREGLNQPQHF
>TRBJ1-2|TRBV15|16|few|-
TGTGCCACCAGCAGGTTCGAGACAGAAACTAACTATGGCTACACCTTC
CATSRFETETNYGYTF
>TRBJ1-1|TRBV20-1|13|many|-
TGCAGTGCTAGAGATGGGGTGAACACTGAAGCTTTCTTT
CSARDGVNTEAFF
>TRBJ1-6|TRBV20-1|16|few|-
TGCAGTGCTCCCTTGCGGGGGAGCTCCTATAATTCACCCCTCCACTTT
CSAPLRGSSYNSPLHF